This T cell receptor beta chain is from a study of T cell repertoires in ileal Crohn's disease (dated by TCRdb to the late 2010s). For context, the study as a whole: The median duration of disease was around 7.3 years, and at the time of surgery roughly a third of patients were active smokers. Endoscopic postoperative recurrence was defined as a Rutgeerts score above i0. Postoperative therapy was given to about half of the patients, with thiopurines administered to about ten patients and anti-TNF agents administered to 20 or so patients. A total of about 170 mucosal samples from some 60 patients were sequenced, with samples obtained at several locations on the surgical specimen and at postoperative endoscopy. Every patient underwent surgery because of a complication, which was stricturing disease in roughly 60% of cases and penetrating disease in about 40%. The study ran alongside a multicentre cohort designed to identify predictors of early endoscopic recurrence after ileocolonic resection. A prospective multicentre cohort supplied the 50 to 70 Crohn's disease patients whose TCR repertoires were analysed. Paper-wide results and their limitations: Compared with non-smokers, patients who were active smokers at surgery showed a significantly higher proportion of clonal expansions (around 24% vs 18%, p=0.02). Mucosal CD4 and CD8 T cells were sorted and sequenced only in a subgroup of patients, the size of which was not stated. Endoscopic recurrence was linked to a higher percentage of high-frequency clones at surgery, and recurrence occurred in every patient whose clonality exceeded 26.8% (18/57). Compared with CD4 T cells, sorted CD8 T cells contained more high-frequency clones, which suggests that the mucosal expansions were mostly CD8.

Comment on this clone: What this receptor recognizes is not known. Base qualities are not recorded, but no much larger clone differs from it by a single base.

Adults with ileal or ileocolonic Crohn's disease and an indication for ileocolonic resection were eligible for inclusion. Before DNA extraction, whole ileal mucosal biopsies were kept frozen at -80 degrees C. Genomic DNA was isolated from frozen whole biopsies using a TRizol-based method, and the DNA was quantified with a NanoDrop 2000 spectrophotometer. The germline V gene yields SGHRS for CDR1 and YFSETQ for CDR2. The CDR3 covers 15 residues, taking in both the cysteine and the phenylalanine. Solely the CDR3 DNA is kept, with 45 bases framed from the first base. At the junction V is shortened by 7 bases and J by 2 bases, with 16 bases in between. For commercial TCRB immunosequencing, 450 to 550 nanograms of biopsy DNA were submitted for each sample. Adaptive Biotechnology amplified CDR3 regions from genomic DNA with a two-step multiplex PCR that controlled for amplification bias. In the first PCR, primers covered every V and J gene segment, and in the second PCR, barcodes and Illumina adapters were added. An Illumina instrument was used to sequence the CDR3 libraries. Per the authors' processing: The analysis drew on both the pipelines supplied by the vendor and custom analysis of the raw data in R/Bioconductor running R version 3.3.0. Clonality, which ranges from 0 to 1, was calculated as the inverse of the normalised Shannon entropy across all productive clones. High-frequency clones were defined as the share of the repertoire occupied by the top 100 clones, with only clones passing a 95% confidence test being retained. The Simpson index measured repertoire diversity, and the Morisita-Horn index measured overlap between samples. Imported from immuneACCESS, the table was reduced by TCRdb to in-frame sequences with V and J called. These copies leave out some clones; in studies compared against another copy, an unresolved V gene accounts for under half, and the cause of the remainder is not known. Clone size and the V and J calls come from that table; the DNA yielded D and trimming. The sample table contains about 15,000 clones; only one count was recorded for around four fifths of them. The ten largest clones add up to 10% of the sample.

This sequence originates from an adult with Crohn's disease. Sequencing used ileal tissue. The rearranged segments are TRBV5-1 and TRBJ1-5; TRBD1 might be the D gene, on 6 matching bases. The DNA sequence is as follows: TGCGCCAGCTCCTTCTCTGGGGGCGGCAATCAGCCCCAGCATTTT. Its protein product is CASSFSGGGNQPQHF.